The 24 T cell receptor beta chains presented below share a single source sample, sequenced in a study of CD8+ T cells in alopecia areata. Following RNA extraction, reverse transcription yielded cDNA that acted as the sequencing template. Libraries were prepared by immunoSEQ multiplex PCR; TCRdb keeps only in-frame clonotypes and omits some of them. The sample presents approximately 300,000 clones, none singletons. Cells that came from pooled cutaneous lymph nodes were sorted using CD4, CD8alpha, NKG2D, NKG2ACE and other markers. The sample consisted of CD4+ T cells sorted from a lymph node. These receptors all stem from a C3H/HeJ mouse with alopecia areata. For this mouse line, the MHC haplotype is H2-k.

In regard to this clone: All gene names here are mouse names. The read gets to within 4 residues of the CDR3 end, and the germline J gene fills in the rest. The V and J genes are TRBV1 and TRBJ2-7; 10 nucleotides match TRBD2. The CDR3 spans 16 residues. Germline V gene data show CDR1 as NSQYPW and CDR2 as LRSPGD (reference sequence). The trim removed 0 bases at V and 2 bases at J, leaving 4 bases unmatched. The CDR3 spells CTCSADLGLGAYEQYF. The CDR3 bases that were read are TGCACCTGCAGTGCAGATCTAGGACTGGGGGCCTAT.

This clone was counted a few times. The listed genes are named as in mouse. The CDR3 goes on 4 residues after the read ends, and that part is filled in from the germline J gene. The chain combines TRBV19 with TRBJ2-1, with a possible D match to TRBD1 (5 bases). Looked up from germline, CDR1 is FNHDT and CDR2 is SITEND (reference sequence). Trimming shortened V by 2 bases and J by 0 bases, and 9 bases separated the two germline ends. CDR3 length: 15 amino acids. The covered CDR3 bases are TGTGCCAGCAGTATGGACAAATATAACTATGCT. Translating it yields CASSMDKYNYA. The CDR3 reads in full as CASSMDKYNYAEQFF.

In regard to this clone: Gene names follow the mouse nomenclature. The CDR3 end is not reached by the read, which stops 4 residues before it; the germline J gene fills it in. The chain carries TRBV19 and TRBJ2-5; the match to TRBD2 covers 12 bases. The length of the CDR3 is 13 residues. Germline CDR1 and CDR2: FNHDT and SITEND (reference sequence). V dropped 7 bases and J dropped 3; count of bases not matched to a gene: 0. The part of the CDR3 DNA that was read is TGTGCCAGCGGGACTGGGGGGCAAGAC. Residues: CASGTGGQD. The entire CDR3 sequence reads CASGTGGQDTQYF.

Comments on this clone: Genes here carry mouse names. Read sequence stops 4 residues before the CDR3 end, and the germline J gene provides the missing end. The V gene is TRBV29, the J gene TRBJ2-5; 10 nucleotides match TRBD1. Germline V CDR1 and CDR2: MSHET, SYDVDS. J gave up 0 bases and V 2 bases, and 5 bases lay outside the gene matches. This CDR3 region has 17 residues. CDR3 in amino acids: CASSLRGTGVNQDTQYF. CDR3 bases read: TGTGCTAGCAGTTTAAGAGGGACAGGGGTAAACCAAGAC.

This clone was detected a few times. Gene names follow the mouse nomenclature. The observed sequence ends 4 residues before the CDR3 terminus, with the missing tail filled in from the germline J gene. The chain employs TRBV1 and TRBJ1-2; D is perhaps TRBD1 (6 bases). Trimming pared 5 bases from V and 0 bases from J, leaving 10 bases between. The CDR3 consists of 14 residues. The germline V gene has CDR1 NSQYPW and CDR2 LRSPGD (reference sequence). Partial CDR3 DNA: TGCACCTGCAGTCCGGGACACCCAAACTCC. Amino acids: CTCSPGHPNS. The complete CDR3 sequence is CTCSPGHPNSDYTF.

This clone has only a few counts. Gene names refer to mouse genes. The read terminates 4 residues ahead of where the CDR3 ends, so the germline J gene completes it. The same CDR3 can be traced to other DNA sequences in this sample. This rearrangement joins TRBV1 to TRBJ2-2; TRBD1 matches at 7 bases. Germline CDR1 NSQYPW, CDR2 LRSPGD (reference sequence). The CDR3 spans 15 residues. The ends lost 4 bases at V and 0 bases at J; junction bases unmatched: 2. CDR3 protein: CTCSGQGANTGQLYF. CDR3 DNA (partial): TGCACCTGCAGTGGACAGGGTGCAAACACCGGG.

Concerning this clone itself: The listed genes are named as in mouse. The CDR3 end lies 4 residues beyond the end of the read and is filled in from the germline J gene. The V and J genes are TRBV13-1 and TRBJ2-2; D might be TRBD1 (6 bases). Germline CDR1 NSHNY, CDR2 SYGAGN. V shed 3 bases and J shed 1 base, with 10 bases lying between them. The CDR3 length is 15 residues. The part of the CDR3 DNA that was read is TGTGCCAGCAGTGCCGGAGGGGGAAACACCGGG. This codes for CASSAGGGNTG. The whole CDR3 protein reads CASSAGGGNTGQLYF.

This clone was counted a few times. Any gene name here is a mouse gene name. The CDR3 extends 4 residues past the end of the read, so its final part is completed from the germline J gene. The chain is built from TRBV13-1 and TRBJ1-1; TRBD1 is a possible D gene (5 bases). There are 13 residues in the CDR3. V lost 3 bases to trimming and J lost 3 bases, with 9 bases between them. Germline lookup yields CDR1 NSHNY and CDR2 SYGAGN. The CDR3 protein is CASSGVTDTEVFF. Incomplete CDR3 DNA: TGTGCCAGCAGTGGGGTGACAGACACA.

This clone was recorded a few times. Mouse germline and gene names are used. From the germline J gene comes the end of the CDR3, since the read stops 4 residues before it. The chain uses TRBV17 and TRBJ2-5; 8 bases map to TRBD2. CDR1 and CDR2 (germline): MNHDT, YYDKIL. There are 14 residues in the CDR3. The part of the CDR3 DNA that was read is TGTGCTAGCAGTAGAGGGGGGGGCGAGGAC. This codes for CASSRGGGED. The CDR3 as a whole reads CASSRGGGEDTQYF.

Regarding this clone: Gene names and germline refer to mouse. The CDR3 end falls 4 residues outside the read, so it is completed with the germline J gene. This sequence joins TRBV17 and TRBJ2-7, with 9 bases matching TRBD1. CDR1 is MNHDT, CDR2 YYDKIL, per germline. The CDR3 length is 13 residues. The part of the CDR3 DNA that was read is TGTGCTAGCAGTGAGGACAGGGGATAT. Translation gives CASSEDRGY. The whole CDR3 protein reads CASSEDRGYEQYF.

This clone occurred a few times. All gene names here are mouse names. The read terminates 4 residues before the CDR3 end, so the remaining end is supplied by the germline J gene. J is TRBJ2-1 and V is TRBV5, with TRBD2 identical over 11 bases. The CDR3 sequence is 18 residues long. Germline values: CDR1 LGHNA, CDR2 YNLKQL (reference sequence). With V trimmed by 1 base and J by 2 bases, 7 bases remained unmatched. The CDR3 DNA, read in part, is TGTGCCAGCAGCCAAGTAAAAGGACTGGGGGGCCACTATGCT. This sequence encodes CASSQVKGLGGHYA. The full-length CDR3 reads as CASSQVKGLGGHYAEQFF.

The table lists this clone with many counts. Gene names denote mouse genes. The CDR3 goes on 4 residues after the read ends, and that part is filled in from the germline J gene. J is TRBJ1-1 and V is TRBV13-3; D remains unclear. This CDR3 is 13 amino acids long. The V end was cut by 3 bases, the J end by 1 base, with 7 bases between. Germline CDR1 NNHDY, CDR2 SYVADS. CDR3 sequence reads: CASSVQKNTEVFF. The part of the CDR3 DNA that was read is TGTGCCAGCAGTGTTCAGAAAAACACA.

With respect to this clone: The gene names given are mouse names. The CDR3 goes on 4 residues after the read ends, and that part is filled in from the germline J gene. Distinct nucleotide sequences in the sample also encode this CDR3. V usage is TRBV5 and J usage is TRBJ2-2; 10 bases fit TRBD2. The V gene's germline CDR1 is LGHNA and CDR2 YNLKQL (reference sequence). The CDR3 is made up of 17 amino acids. The ends lost 0 bases at V and 4 bases at J; junction bases unmatched: 5. Incomplete CDR3 DNA: TGTGCCAGCAGCCAAGACTGGGGGGGCGCAGGCACCGGG. As protein: CASSQDWGGAGTG. The whole CDR3 region reads CASSQDWGGAGTGQLYF.

This clone was seen only a few times. Mouse gene names and germline throughout. The read ends 4 residues shy of where the CDR3 ends; the end is completed using the germline J gene. The chain combines TRBV5 with TRBJ2-5; 8 bases match TRBD2. This CDR3 is 15 amino acids long. Per germline, CDR1 LGHNA and CDR2 YNLKQL (reference sequence). The CDR3 protein is CASSQGAGGRDTQYF. The CDR3 DNA, read in part, is TGTGCCAGCAGCCAAGGGGCGGGGGGGCGTGAC.

This clone has more than one count but fewer than ten. Gene and germline names: mouse. The read stops 4 residues short of the end of the CDR3; the missing end is completed from the germline J gene. The chain recombines TRBV13-3 with TRBJ2-7; 8 nucleotides match TRBD2. Trimming removed 1 base from V and 2 bases from J; junction bases left unmatched: 2. This CDR3 spans 14 amino acids. The germline V gene encodes CDR1 NNHDY and CDR2 SYVADS. The sequenced part of the CDR3 DNA is TGTGCCAGCAGTGATAGGGGGGGCGCCTAT. Translated: CASSDRGGAY. The full-length CDR3 reads as CASSDRGGAYEQYF.

Many counts were recorded for this clone. Germline and genes here are mouse. The read ends 4 residues before the CDR3 terminus; that terminus is restored from the germline J gene. This chain links TRBV1 with TRBJ2-1; D remains ambiguous. Germline CDR1 NSQYPW, CDR2 LRSPGD (reference sequence). The CDR3 is made up of 12 amino acids. The CDR3 sequence is CTCSARWAEQFF. The CDR3 bases that were read are TGCACCTGCAGTGCTCGGTGGGCT. The entire variable domain, with the rest obtained from reference TRBV1 and TRBJ2-1, is as follows: VTLLEQNPRWRLVPRGQAVNLRCILKNSQYPWMSWYQQDLQKQLQWLFTLRSPGDKEVKSLPGADYLATRVTDTELRLQVANMSQGRTLYCTCSARWAEQFFGPGTRLTVL.

This clone has just a few counts. These gene names are mouse names. The missing CDR3 end, 4 residues past where the read stops, is filled in from the germline J gene. This specimen includes other DNA sequences encoding the same CDR3. The rearrangement uses TRBV14 and TRBJ2-5; D is possibly TRBD2 (6 bases). Looked up from germline, CDR1 is SGHDT and CDR2 is FRDEAV. CDR3 length equals 12 residues. CDR3 DNA, as far as it was read: TGTGCCAGCAGTTCTGGGGAAGAC. Translation: CASSSGED. The full CDR3 reads CASSSGEDTQYF.

This clone has only a few counts. All gene names here are mouse names. The read gets to within 4 residues of the CDR3 end, and the germline J gene fills in the rest. The chain employs TRBV12-1 and TRBJ2-3, with 7 nucleotides matching TRBD1. CDR3 size: 15 residues. The ends lost 2 bases at V and 0 bases at J; junction bases unmatched: 4. In germline, CDR1 is SGHSN, CDR2 HYEKVE. The DNA read from the CDR3 is TGTGCCAGCTCTCGGACAGGCTCTAGTGCAGAA. Protein: CASSRTGSSAE. The whole CDR3 region reads CASSRTGSSAETLYF.

About this clone: Gene names and germline refer to mouse. The CDR3 is cut off 4 residues early in the read; its end comes from the germline J gene. The genes are TRBV31 and TRBJ2-5; TRBD2 might be the D (6 bases). The CDR3 consists of 13 residues. Germline-derived CDR1 and CDR2 are GKSSPN and SITVG. The CDR3 DNA, read in part, is TGTGCCTGGAGGAAGACTGGCGGGGAC. Translating it yields CAWRKTGGD. The CDR3 in full is CAWRKTGGDTQYF.

This clone was counted between two and nine times. Mouse gene names and germline throughout. The read ends 4 residues early relative to the CDR3; the germline J gene fills the gap. This chain joins TRBV5 and TRBJ2-5; the D gene is possibly TRBD2 (7 bases). CDR1 is LGHNA and CDR2 is YNLKQL in the germline V gene (reference sequence). V was trimmed by 4 bases and J by 0 bases, leaving 11 bases between them. The CDR3 is 15 residues long. Incomplete CDR3 DNA: TGTGCCAGCAGCCTGGGGGGCGGGAACCAAGAC. Its protein is CASSLGGGNQD. The CDR3 reads in full as CASSLGGGNQDTQYF.

In the case of this clone: The gene symbols are mouse symbols. The read is 4 residues too short to cover the CDR3 end, so that end is filled in from the germline J gene. The V call is TRBV19, the J call TRBJ2-1; 9 bases align to TRBD1. This CDR3 is built from 14 residues. Losses at the gene ends were 2 bases for V and 6 bases for J; bases not matched to a gene: 3. Per the germline V gene, CDR1 is FNHDT and CDR2 is SITEND (reference sequence). The sequenced CDR3 bases are TGTGCCAGCAGTATTAGGGACAGGGTTGCT. Encoded protein: CASSIRDRVA. The entire CDR3 reads CASSIRDRVAEQFF.

This clone was counted between two and nine times. Gene names follow the mouse nomenclature. CDR3 loop: CTCSADWGVDTQYF. The CDR3 DNA, read in part, is TGCACCTGCAGTGCAGACTGGGGGGTTGAC. J is TRBJ2-5 and V is TRBV1, with TRBD2 matching 8 bases. The sequenced fragment ends 4 residues before the CDR3 boundary, so the rest is inferred from the germline J gene. The CDR3 totals 14 residues. Germline V gene sequence: CDR1 NSQYPW, CDR2 LRSPGD (reference sequence).

On this clone: These gene names are mouse names. The CDR3 is cut off 4 residues early in the read; its end comes from the germline J gene. The J gene is TRBJ2-3, the V gene TRBV31, with TRBD2 identical over 10 bases. V lost 0 bases to trimming and J lost 4 bases; unmatched junction nucleotides: 4. CDR1 GKSSPN and CDR2 SITVG come from the germline V gene. This CDR3 has 15 residues. The CDR3 is CAWSLQTGGTETLYF. The CDR3 bases that were read are TGTGCCTGGAGTCTACAGACTGGGGGGACAGAA.

Details on this clone: Genes here carry mouse names. Sequencing ends 4 residues short of the CDR3 end; the germline J gene provides the rest. The same CDR3 can be traced to other DNA sequences in this sample. The chain carries TRBV19 and TRBJ2-7, with 7 bases lining up with TRBD1. The V gene's germline CDR1 is FNHDT and CDR2 SITEND (reference sequence). CDR3 length equals 14 residues. V was clipped by 1 base and J by 0 bases; unmatched bases: 1. The CDR3 sequence is CASSIRDSSYEQYF. The DNA read from the CDR3 is TGTGCCAGCAGTATACGGGACAGCTCCTAT.